The rows below give T cell receptor beta chains drawn from one sample of a study of control samples from healthy donors and cancer patients. Some clones are missing from TCRdb's copy, which holds only in-frame ones; the method was immunoSEQ multiplex PCR. The data show around 130,000 clones, about 88% seen once. Sequenced input: blood. The receptors stem from a man aged 50 to 60 in good health. The CDR3 runs from the conserved cysteine through the conserved F or W. D genes are given only for firm matches. For some rows the clone size is stated as once, few or many, or as a class when expanded; others skip it.

d_call,clone_size,v_call,j_call,cdr3_aa,cdr3_nt
-,-,TRBV6-5,TRBJ1-1,CASSLRRSEAFF,TGTGCCAGCAGCCTACGACGGAGCGAAGCTTTCTTT
-,-,TRBV6-5,TRBJ2-2,CASTRGSGELFF,TGTGCCAGCACCAGGGGTAGCGGGGAGCTGTTTTTT
-,-,TRBV11-2,TRBJ2-5,CASSLDSSRAETQYF,TGTGCCAGCAGCTTAGATTCAAGCAGGGCAGAGACCCAGTACTTC
-,-,TRBV28,TRBJ2-7,CASSLSVSYEQYF,TGTGCCAGCAGTTTATCCGTCTCCTACGAGCAGTACTTC
-,-,TRBV24-1,TRBJ2-2,CATSDDRTFYANTGELFF,TGTGCCACCAGTGATGATAGGACTTTTTACGCGAACACCGGGGAGCTGTTTTTT
-,-,TRBV5-1,TRBJ2-3,CASSHRGGPTSTDTQYF,TGCGCCAGCAGCCACCGCGGAGGGCCAACTAGCACAGATACGCAGTATTTT
-,-,TRBV10-3,TRBJ2-1,CAISGRTSNSYNEQFF,TGTGCCATCAGTGGCCGGACAAGCAACTCCTACAATGAGCAGTTCTTC
-,-,TRBV5-6,TRBJ2-3,CASSLIPNEGTDTQYF,TGTGCCAGCAGCTTGATCCCCAATGAAGGAACAGATACGCAGTATTTT
-,-,TRBV12-3/TRBV12-4,TRBJ1-2,CASRPGLRYGYTF,TGTGCCAGCAGGCCAGGGCTACGGTATGGCTACACCTTC
-,-,TRBV4-1,TRBJ2-5,CASSQSSSYGETQYF,TGCGCCAGCAGCCAATCGAGCTCTTACGGGGAGACCCAGTACTTC
-,few,TRBV9,TRBJ2-2,CASSVSTSSRGPGELFF,TGTGCCAGCAGCGTATCTACTAGTAGTCGGGGACCCGGGGAGCTGTTTTTT
TRBD1,-,TRBV6-5,TRBJ1-1,CASSPRYRGTEAFF,TGTGCCAGCAGTCCCCGATACAGGGGCACTGAAGCTTTCTTT
-,-,TRBV6-5,TRBJ1-4,CASRALASTNEKLFF,TGTGCCAGCAGAGCATTAGCATCAACTAATGAAAAACTGTTTTTT
-,-,TRBV29-1,TRBJ1-2,CSVEVWGYTF,TGCAGCGTTGAAGTTTGGGGCTACACCTTC
TRBD1,-,TRBV5-1,TRBJ1-6,CASSLQGQGYSPLHF,TGCGCCAGCAGCCTCCAGGGACAGGGGTATTCACCCCTCCACTTT
TRBD1,-,TRBV11-3,TRBJ2-3,CASKRQGATSDTQYF,TGTGCCAGCAAAAGACAGGGCGCAACCTCAGATACGCAGTATTTT
TRBD1,-,TRBV11-3,TRBJ2-1,CASSPGQGANEQFF,TGTGCCAGCAGCCCAGGACAGGGGGCTAATGAGCAGTTCTTC
TRBD1,-,TRBV19,TRBJ1-4,CASSAGTGDEKLFF,TGTGCCAGTAGTGCCGGGACAGGGGATGAAAAACTGTTTTTT
-,few,TRBV21-1,TRBJ2-2,CASSNDWRAALDTGELFF,TGTGCCAGCAGCAACGATTGGAGGGCCGCGCTGGACACCGGGGAGCTGTTTTTT
-,-,TRBV9,TRBJ1-6,CASGSPLHF,TGTGCCAGCGGCTCACCCCTCCACTTT
-,-,TRBV19,TRBJ2-1,CASSRYESYNEQFF,TGTGCCAGTAGTAGGTATGAGTCCTACAATGAGCAGTTCTTC
-,few,TRBV7-2,TRBJ2-7,CASSSQPSLSYEQYF,TGTGCCAGCAGCTCACAGCCCAGTCTCTCCTACGAGCAGTACTTC
-,-,TRBV19,TRBJ2-4,CASRDSLAKNIQYF,TGTGCCAGTAGGGACAGTTTAGCCAAAAACATTCAGTACTTC
-,-,TRBV7-9,TRBJ1-2,CASSIRTANYGYTF,TGTGCCAGCAGCATACGGACAGCCAACTATGGCTACACCTTC
-,-,TRBV28,TRBJ2-5,CASRFRDIPSQETQYF,TGTGCCAGCAGGTTCCGGGACATCCCATCCCAAGAGACCCAGTACTTC
-,-,TRBV11-2,TRBJ1-4,CASNANLGNPTGEKLFF,TGTGCCAGCAACGCCAACCTTGGGAACCCGACCGGAGAAAAACTGTTTTTT
-,few,TRBV3-1/TRBV3-2,TRBJ2-5,CASSQGLQRVRETQYF,TGTGCCAGCAGCCAAGGATTACAGAGGGTTAGGGAGACCCAGTACTTC
-,-,TRBV1,TRBJ1-5,CTSSQDPPGHRQPQHF,TGCACCAGCAGCCAAGATCCCCCGGGGCACCGCCAGCCCCAGCATTTT
-,-,TRBV5-1,TRBJ1-5,CASSPTPGGNQPQHF,TGCGCCAGCAGTCCCACTCCGGGTGGCAATCAGCCCCAGCATTTT
TRBD1,-,TRBV3-1/TRBV3-2,TRBJ1-6,CASSLGTEYNSPLHF,TGTGCCAGCAGCCTCGGGACAGAGTATAATTCACCCCTCCACTTT
-,-,TRBV9,TRBJ2-3,CASSVGLGPTDTQYF,TGTGCCAGCAGCGTAGGACTAGGGCCCACAGATACGCAGTATTTT
-,-,TRBV28,TRBJ2-3,CASSLWGSTGDTDTQYF,TGTGCCAGCAGTTTATGGGGAAGCACCGGGGACACAGATACGCAGTATTTT
TRBD1,-,TRBV5-6,TRBJ2-3,CASSWPGQGISSTDTQYF,TGTGCCAGCAGCTGGCCGGGACAGGGGATTTCTAGCACAGATACGCAGTATTTT
TRBD2,few,TRBV4-1,TRBJ2-7,CASSLGTEGWAGDYEQYF,TGCGCCAGCAGCCTTGGGACGGAGGGCTGGGCGGGGGACTACGAGCAGTACTTC
-,-,TRBV5-1,TRBJ1-5,CASSLSGGGFQPQHF,TGCGCCAGCAGCTTGTCCGGGGGCGGATTTCAGCCCCAGCATTTT
-,-,TRBV4-2,TRBJ2-5,CASSQDANGIETQYF,TGTGCCAGCAGCCAAGATGCGAATGGAATAGAGACCCAGTACTTC
-,-,TRBV20-1,TRBJ2-3,CSASLGGAPDTQYF,TGCAGTGCTAGTCTTGGCGGGGCCCCGGATACGCAGTATTTT
-,-,TRBV27,TRBJ1-5,CASSQSGDQPQHF,TGTGCCAGCAGTCAGTCGGGAGATCAGCCCCAGCATTTT
-,-,TRBV2,TRBJ1-5,CASRGTGNQPQHF,TGTGCCAGCCGGGGGACGGGCAATCAGCCCCAGCATTTT
-,once,TRBV3-1/TRBV3-2,TRBJ2-1,CASSPTSGLNEQFF,TGTGCCAGCAGCCCAACCTCGGGTCTCAATGAGCAGTTCTTC
-,-,TRBV5-6,TRBJ2-7,CASSSQQGLYEQYF,TGTGCCAGCAGCTCCCAACAGGGCCTCTACGAGCAGTACTTC
-,-,TRBV5-4,TRBJ2-1,CASSLGGLAYNEQFF,TGTGCCAGCAGCTTAGGAGGCCTTGCATACAATGAGCAGTTCTTC
-,-,TRBV15,TRBJ1-6,CATSSSRGRSSPLHF,TGTGCCACCAGCAGTTCGAGGGGGAGAAGTTCACCCCTCCACTTT
-,-,TRBV3-1/TRBV3-2,TRBJ2-1,CASSQGWGASYNEQFF,TGTGCCAGCAGCCAAGGATGGGGGGCCTCCTACAATGAGCAGTTCTTC
-,-,TRBV2,TRBJ2-5,CASSARVLETQYF,TGTGCCAGCAGTGCGAGGGTTTTGGAGACCCAGTACTTC
-,-,TRBV3-1/TRBV3-2,TRBJ2-2,CASSGSTTGELFF,TGTGCCAGCTCCGGGTCGACCACCGGGGAGCTGTTTTTT
-,-,TRBV5-1,TRBJ2-5,CASSLAERYQETQYF,TGCGCCAGCAGCTTGGCCGAGAGATACCAAGAGACCCAGTACTTC
-,-,TRBV27,TRBJ1-6,CASSSGQSGSPLHF,TGTGCCAGCAGCTCAGGACAATCGGGTTCACCCCTCCACTTT
TRBD1,-,TRBV29-1,TRBJ2-3,CSVEPGQSSTDTQYF,TGCAGCGTTGAACCGGGACAGTCTAGCACAGATACGCAGTATTTT
-,-,TRBV5-1,TRBJ2-5,CASSFLSSGEETQYF,TGCGCCAGCAGCTTTTTATCGTCGGGGGAGGAGACCCAGTACTTC
TRBD1,-,TRBV19,TRBJ1-1,CASTEQGGFTEAFF,TGTGCCAGTACCGAACAGGGGGGGTTCACTGAAGCTTTCTTT
-,-,TRBV7-9,TRBJ1-2,CASSRGGRSANYGYTF,TGTGCCAGCAGCCGGGGAGGTCGTTCAGCTAACTATGGCTACACCTTC
TRBD1,-,TRBV11-2,TRBJ1-4,CASSLALTGSNEKLFF,TGTGCCAGCAGCTTAGCCTTGACAGGGTCTAATGAAAAACTGTTTTTT
-,-,TRBV14,TRBJ2-2,CASTQGGTGELFF,TGTGCCAGCACCCAGGGGGGCACCGGGGAGCTGTTTTTT
-,-,TRBV10-3,TRBJ1-3,CAIKSGRGSGNTIYF,TGTGCCATCAAGTCGGGCAGGGGCTCAGGAAACACCATATATTTT
-,once,TRBV5-1,TRBJ2-5,CASRTGSQETQYF,TGCGCCAGCAGAACAGGGTCCCAAGAGACCCAGTACTTC
-,-,TRBV18,TRBJ2-3,CASFTKGGGDGVDTQYF,TGTGCCAGCTTCACCAAGGGAGGGGGCGATGGAGTAGATACGCAGTATTTT
TRBD2,-,TRBV6-5,TRBJ2-7,CASSLGVGGGTYEQYF,TGTGCCAGCAGTTTGGGGGTGGGCGGGGGGACCTACGAGCAGTACTTC
TRBD1,-,TRBV30,TRBJ1-3,CAFRTGAGNTIYF,TGTGCCTTTAGAACAGGGGCTGGAAACACCATATATTTT